The 21 T cell receptor beta chains below all came from one sample that was sequenced in a study of cytomegalovirus exposure and HLA in healthy donors. Profiling relied on immunoSEQ multiplex PCR, and the TCRdb table lists in-frame clones only, not all of them. This table has some 98,000 clones, roughly 89% appearing once. The sample was PBMCs. The receptor set was obtained from a woman in her 30s in good health and CMV-seronegative.

This chain joins TRBV7-3 and TRBJ2-3, with 13 bases matching TRBD2. After removal of 5 bases from V and 0 bases from J, the junction contained 8 bases not matched to a gene. CDR1 is SGHTA, CDR2 FQGTGA, per germline. This CDR3 region has 18 residues. The CDR3 loop reads CASSPTSGRETSTDTQYF. The CDR3 DNA sequence: TGTGCCAGCAGCCCCACTAGCGGGAGGGAAACTAGCACAGATACGCAGTATTTT.

This clone was seen at least ten times. The CDR3 region is CASSSVTAVYEQYF. Here the CDR3 DNA reads TGTGCCAGTAGCTCCGTAACTGCCGTCTACGAGCAGTACTTC. The chain uses TRBV19 and TRBJ2-7; no clear D gene. The V gene lost 6 bases and the J gene lost 3 bases, with 15 bases spanning the gap. The V gene's germline CDR1 is LNHDA and CDR2 SQIVND (reference sequence). The CDR3 runs to 14 residues. Full variable domain (rest looked up from reference TRBV19 and TRBJ2-7): DGGITQSPKYLFRKEGQNVTLSCEQNLNHDAMYWYRQDPGQGLRLIYYSQIVNDFQKGDIAEGYSVSREKKESFPLTVTSAQKNPTAFYLCASSSVTAVYEQYFGPGTRLTVT.

About this clone itself: Mismatch with germline at one junction end may stem from a read error. The chain employs TRBV6-1 and TRBJ2-3, with 10 bases that match TRBD2. Germline V gives CDR1 MNHNS, CDR2 SASEGT. The CDR3 runs to 14 residues. The CDR3 DNA reads TGTGCCAGCAATGAAGCGGGGGGGCCAGATACGCAGTATTTT. It specifies CASNEAGGPDTQYF.

The chain is built from TRBV29-1 and TRBJ2-2; unclear D gene. Between the trimmed V and J ends, which lost 4 bases and 5 bases, there was a span of 8 bases. Germline CDR1 reads SQVTM; CDR2 reads ANQGSEA. The CDR3 covers 12 residues. As DNA, the CDR3 is TGCAGCGTTGGACGAGGTACCGGGGAGCTGTTTTTT. Amino acid sequence: CSVGRGTGELFF.

The chain has TRBV7-8 and TRBJ2-3, with D possibly TRBD1 on 6 matching bases. Germline V CDR1 and CDR2: SGHVS, FQNEAQ. Trimming stripped 5 bases from V and 6 bases from J, with 18 bases between. This CDR3 region has 15 residues. The CDR3 DNA reads as TGTGCCAGCAGCCCGGGACGTGGGGGCAGGGATACGCAGTATTTT. As protein: CASSPGRGGRDTQYF.

The CDR3 region has the DNA TGTGCCAGCAGCCTGGGCGGGAGGATTTTGGATGAGCAGTTCTTC. Amino acid sequence: CASSLGGRILDEQFF. The rearrangement links TRBV11-3 to TRBJ2-1, with 8 positions matching TRBD2. This CDR3 comprises 15 residues. CDR1 is SGHNT and CDR2 is YENEEA in the germline V gene. V lost 5 bases and J lost 8; bases outside the gene matches: 11.

The CDR3 DNA sequence: TGTGCCAGCAGTGACCAGGACTATGGCTACACCTTC. This translates into CASSDQDYGYTF. This chain joins TRBV6-1 and TRBJ1-2; no clear D. In germline, CDR1 is MNHNS, CDR2 SASEGT. This CDR3 has 12 amino acids. Trimming removed 3 bases from V and 3 bases from J, with 5 bases in between.

The CDR3 region has the DNA TGCAGTGAGGAGCGGGGGGAGGCCCAGTACTTC. Protein product: CSEERGEAQYF. J is TRBJ2-5 and V is TRBV20-1; 9 bases align to TRBD2. The CDR3 totals 11 residues. The V segment lost 7 bases and the J segment 9 bases; nucleotides outside the gene matches: 6. Per the germline V gene, CDR1 is DFQATT and CDR2 is SNEGSKA (reference sequence).

The V and J genes are TRBV28 and TRBJ2-5; TRBD1 agrees at 11 bases. The CDR3 runs to 16 residues. From germline, CDR1 is MDHEN and CDR2 SYDVKM. After removal of 7 bases from V and 4 bases from J, the junction contained 11 bases not matched to a gene. CDR3 sequence (DNA): TGTGCCAGCACATGGACAGGGGGCCTTTTGGGAGAGACCCAGTACTTC. Protein product: CASTWTGGLLGETQYF.

V gene TRBV7-9 combines with J gene TRBJ1-2; D is possibly TRBD1 (5 bases). Germline V gene data show CDR1 as SEHNR and CDR2 as FQNEAQ (reference sequence). V shed 5 bases and J shed 2 bases, with 18 bases lying between them. There are 16 residues in the CDR3. CDR3 DNA: TGTGCCAGCAGCCCCCAAGGGGCCCCAAAAAACTATGGCTACACCTTC. It codes for CASSPQGAPKNYGYTF.

The chain recombines TRBV2 with TRBJ2-3, with a weak D call TRBD2 (6 bases). The CDR3 has 13 amino acids. Germline CDR1 reads SNHLY; CDR2 reads FYNNEI. V lost 8 bases, J lost 2 bases, and 11 bases lay in between. CDR3: CASGAGYTDTQYF. CDR3 in DNA: TGTGCCAGCGGAGCGGGCTACACAGATACGCAGTATTTT.

The genes are TRBV6-1 and TRBJ2-7; tentative D call: TRBD1 (7 bases). The germline V and J ends were trimmed by 2 bases and 5 bases, with 16 bases remaining between them. Germline V gene lookup returns CDR1 MNHNS and CDR2 SASEGT. The CDR3 has 15 residues. The CDR3 is CASSETHRGGNEQYF. The CDR3 nucleotides are TGTGCCAGCAGTGAAACACACAGGGGAGGTAACGAGCAGTACTTC.

The gene calls are TRBV7-3 and TRBJ2-7, with D possibly being TRBD1 (5 bases). This CDR3 contains 12 residues. Germline V gives CDR1 SGHTA, CDR2 FQGTGA. The V end lost 10 bases, the J end lost 2 bases, and 12 bases lay between the germline ends. CDR3 DNA: TGTGCCATTTCCTCAGGGACCTACGAGCAGTACTTC. This translates into CAISSGTYEQYF.

The V gene is TRBV29-1, the J gene TRBJ2-5, with unresolved D. Germline V gene data show CDR1 as SQVTM and CDR2 as ANQGSEA. The ends were cut back, 4 bases at V and 3 bases at J, with 3 bases in the middle. CDR3 length: 10 residues. The CDR3 nucleotides are TGCAGCGTTGCTGAAGAGACCCAGTACTTC. It codes for CSVAEETQYF.

This chain uses TRBV9 with TRBJ1-4; TRBD1 might be the D (5 bases). This CDR3 has 17 residues. Trimming left V 5 bases short and J 5 bases short, with 22 bases between. Germline V gene lookup returns CDR1 SGDLS and CDR2 YYNGEE. CDR3 loop: CASSQDLGRGGNEKLFF. The DNA for the CDR3 is TGTGCCAGCAGTCAAGACCTTGGGAGGGGTGGGAATGAAAAACTGTTTTTT.

The chain has TRBV5-1 and TRBJ1-3; D is uncertain. Germline values: CDR1 SGHRS, CDR2 YFSETQ. The CDR3 spans 16 residues. V was shortened by 1 base and J by 0 bases, with 11 bases between the two germline ends. The CDR3 nucleotides read TGCGCCAGCAGCTTGTTTCAGGCCATCTCTGGAAACACCATATATTTT. Translated, it gives CASSLFQAISGNTIYF.

The chain is built from TRBV2 and TRBJ1-1; D gene ambiguous. Germline CDR1 and CDR2: SNHLY and FYNNEI. The CDR3 sequence is 15 residues long. Trimming shortened V by 5 bases and J by 5 bases, and 18 bases separated the two germline ends. CDR3 DNA: TGTGCCAGCAGTTATATATCCGGGGAAGGGACTGAAGCTTTCTTT. Its protein is CASSYISGEGTEAFF.

V is TRBV11-3 and J is TRBJ2-1, with 7 bases aligning to TRBD2. Trimming at V came to 3 bases and at J to 6 bases, leaving 11 bases not matched to a gene. The germline V gene encodes CDR1 SGHNT and CDR2 YENEEA. The CDR3 sequence is 16 residues long. In nucleotides, the CDR3 is TGTGCCAGCAGCTTTGTCGGGGGACGGGGGGTCAATGAGCAGTTCTTC. It yields the protein CASSFVGGRGVNEQFF. The variable domain in full, completed from reference TRBV11-3 and TRBJ2-1, reads EAGVVQSPRYKIIEKKQPVAFWCNPISGHNTLYWYLQNLGQGPELLIRYENEEAVDDSQLPKDRFSAERLKGVDSTLKIQPAELGDSAVYLCASSFVGGRGVNEQFFGPGTRLTVL.

The rearrangement uses TRBV7-2 and TRBJ1-6; tentatively, D is TRBD1 (6 bases). The CDR3 contains 16 residues. CDR1 is SGHTA and CDR2 is FQGNSA in the germline V gene. The V and J ends lost 2 bases and 5 bases respectively, with 13 bases between them. This chain's CDR3 is CASSLRGGRNNSPLHF. DNA for the CDR3: TGTGCCAGCAGCTTAAGGGGGGGACGGAATAATTCACCCCTCCACTTT.

The V gene is TRBV23-1, the J gene TRBJ1-2, with TRBD1 matching over 8 bases. Being an ORF, TRBV23-1 has a function that is uncertain. The CDR3 is 14 residues long. J gave up 8 bases and V 2 bases, and 7 bases lay outside the gene matches. The CDR3 sequence is CASSQARGQRGYTF. The CDR3 DNA follows: TGCGCCAGCAGTCAAGCCAGGGGGCAACGGGGCTACACCTTC.

The chain joins TRBV4-1 to TRBJ1-1, with D tentatively TRBD1 (5 bases). CDR3 length equals 16 residues. CDR1 is MGHRA and CDR2 is YSYEKL in the germline V gene. Between the trimmed V and J ends, which lost 0 bases and 4 bases, there was a span of 15 bases. CDR3 bases: TGCGCCAGCAGCCAAGATCAATTACGGGGGGTCACTGAAGCTTTCTTT. It translates to CASSQDQLRGVTEAFF.